Listed below are T cell receptor beta chains from one sample, sequenced in a study of OX40 agonist ivuxolimab in advanced cancers. Measured with immunoSEQ multiplex PCR; TCRdb has only the in-frame clones, and not every one. Found here are 99,000 or so clones, less than 95% of them singletons; the top ten hold around 0.17%. Sequencing was performed on CD4+ or CD8+ T cells sorted from blood, taken in a trial of the OX40 agonist ivuxolimab. These receptors all stem from an adult with an advanced solid tumor such as melanoma, head and neck, liver or kidney cancer. The CDR3 runs from the conserved cysteine through the conserved F or W. Fields, in order: D gene, clone size, V gene, J gene, CDR3 DNA, CDR3 protein. The D gene is left open where the match is weak. A row's size may be missing; if present it is once, few, many or a size class.

>.|.|TRBV9|TRBJ2-3
TGTGCCAGCAGCGTAGAGGGACGCGATACGCAGTATTTT
CASSVEGRDTQYF
>.|.|TRBV11-3|TRBJ1-6
TGTGCCAGCAGCCCCCGGGAGAATAATTCACCCCTCCACTTT
CASSPRENNSPLHF
>.|.|TRBV27|TRBJ2-7
TGTGCCAGCAGTTTACGGGCCCTTGGGTCCTACGAGCAGTACTTC
CASSLRALGSYEQYF
>.|.|TRBV7-9|TRBJ2-2
TGTGCCAGCAGCCAGACTAGGGACACCGGGGAGCTGTTTTTT
CASSQTRDTGELFF
>.|.|TRBV5-1|TRBJ2-1
TGCGCCAGCAGCCGAGGGGGGCGCATGCGGTTCTTC
CASSRGGRMRFF
>TRBD1|few|TRBV5-1|TRBJ1-5
TGCGCCAGCAGTTCAGGGACAGTCAGCAATCAGCCCCAGCATTTT
CASSSGTVSNQPQHF
>TRBD2|.|TRBV29-1|TRBJ2-7
TGCAGCGTTGAAGCCCGGACTAGCGCGGCCTACGAGCAGTACTTC
CSVEARTSAAYEQYF
>TRBD2|.|TRBV30|TRBJ2-1
TGTGCCTGGAGTGTAGATTTTCAGGGACTACTTTCGGAGCAGTTCTTC
CAWSVDFQGLLSEQFF
>TRBD1|.|TRBV7-2|TRBJ2-5
TGTGCCAGCAGCTTAGTTGGACAGGCGGGAGAGACCCAGTACTTC
CASSLVGQAGETQYF
>TRBD1|.|TRBV27|TRBJ1-4
TGTGCCAGCAGTTTTTCCTATTCAGGGGGCGACGGGGAAAAACTGTTTTTT
CASSFSYSGGDGEKLFF
>TRBD1|.|TRBV6-6|TRBJ2-7
TGTGCCAGCAGAAAGACAGGGGGAAGCTCCTACGAGCAGTACTTC
CASRKTGGSSYEQYF
>.|.|TRBV15|TRBJ2-7
TGTGCCACCAGCAGAGATCCGGGACAATCCTCCTACGAGCAGTACTTC
CATSRDPGQSSYEQYF
>TRBD1|once|TRBV19|TRBJ2-1
TGTGCCAGTAGAATGGGACAGAACTACAATGAGCAGTTCTTC
CASRMGQNYNEQFF
>TRBD2|.|TRBV2|TRBJ2-3
TGTGCCAGCGCAAAGACTAGCGGGGGCTCCGCAGATACGCAGTATTTT
CASAKTSGGSADTQYF
>.|.|TRBV7-3|TRBJ1-1
TGTGCCAGCAGCTCTCCCGACCGGACTGAAGCTTTCTTT
CASSSPDRTEAFF
>TRBD1|.|TRBV18|TRBJ2-7
TGTGCCAGCTCAAGTGACAGGGTGGGAGAGCAGTACTTC
CASSSDRVGEQYF
>.|.|TRBV7-2|TRBJ1-1
TGTGCCAGCAGCTTAGGTGCGGGTATGAACACTGAAGCTTTCTTT
CASSLGAGMNTEAFF
>TRBD1|.|TRBV18|TRBJ2-7
TGTGCCAGCTCACCGGGGACAGGGGTCCACGAGCAGTACTTC
CASSPGTGVHEQYF
>.|.|TRBV5-1|TRBJ2-5
TGCGCCAGCAGCACAGAGTACCAAGAGACCCAGTACTTC
CASSTEYQETQYF
>TRBD2|.|TRBV27|TRBJ2-7
TGTGCCAGCAGTTTAAGGCCCCCCCTAGCGGGCGGCTCCTACGAGCAGTACTTC
CASSLRPPLAGGSYEQYF
>.|.|TRBV7-2|TRBJ1-1
TGTGCCAGCACCCAGACGGGCACTGAAGCTTTCTTT
CASTQTGTEAFF
>TRBD1|.|TRBV7-2|TRBJ1-5
TGTGCCAGCAGCTTAAACCTCGTCAGGGGGAAAGGCAATCAGCCCCAGCATTTT
CASSLNLVRGKGNQPQHF
>.|.|TRBV6-1|TRBJ1-5
TGTGCCAGCAGTGCACAAACTAATCAGCCCCAGCATTTT
CASSAQTNQPQHF
>.|.|TRBV7-9|TRBJ1-2
TGTGCCAGCAGCTTAGGGAGGGACTATGGCTACACCTTC
CASSLGRDYGYTF
>TRBD2|.|TRBV19|TRBJ2-4
TGTGCCAGTACTGCCCCTTCGGGACTAGCTGGGGAGGGCATTCAGTACTTC
CASTAPSGLAGEGIQYF
>.|once|TRBV11-3|TRBJ2-3
TGTGCCAGCAGCCCGACTAGCACAGATACGCAGTATTTT
CASSPTSTDTQYF
>.|.|TRBV5-1|TRBJ1-3
TGCGCCAGCAGCTTGGCCGAGGGTAGAAACACCATATATTTT
CASSLAEGRNTIYF
>.|once|TRBV11-2|TRBJ1-4
TGTGCCAGCAGCTTAGAGCCAGAAGAAAAACTGTTTTTT
CASSLEPEEKLFF
>TRBD1|.|TRBV7-9|TRBJ2-5
TGTGCCAGCAGCCCAAATCAGGGGGCGGGAGAGACCCAGTACTTC
CASSPNQGAGETQYF